These 27 T cell receptor beta chains were sequenced from one sample in a study of tumor-infiltrating lymphocytes in primary liver carcinoma. Synthesis of TCR beta cDNA was carried out from approximately 0.55 ug total RNA with a constant-region primer. Libraries of TCR beta came from three nested multiplex PCR rounds with slightly modified ARM-PCR. The study ran its first two PCR rounds for around 9 cycles each, using TRBV1-TRBV30 forward primers and a C-beta reverse primer. One entry per CDR3 protein results from TCRdb running MiXCR on the multiplex PCR reads. The table has 330,000 or so distinct CDR3 sequences, 65% seen once; the top ten hold about 6.5%. Researchers drew blood RNA from unsorted whole blood and extracted germline DNA as well. The sequencing input was peripheral blood. These receptors were collected from a man aged 35 to 55 with primary liver carcinoma and hepatitis B virus infection.

In its sample, this clonotype was seen a few times. This chain connects TRBV6-2 or TRBV6-3 to TRBJ2-1; 10 nucleotides line up with TRBD1. Germline lookup yields CDR1 MNHEY and CDR2 SVGEGT. This CDR3 is 17 amino acids long. V was pared by 4 bases and J by 5 bases, with 11 bases of the junction left unmatched. The DNA for the CDR3 is TGTGCCAGCAGTTTCCTGACCGGGACAGGGGCAAACAATGAGCAGTTCTTC. Protein: CASSFLTGTGANNEQFF.

V and J are TRBV19 and TRBJ2-7; D might be TRBD1 (6 bases). This CDR3 is 14 amino acids long. From germline, CDR1 is LNHDA and CDR2 SQIVND (reference sequence). The V and J ends lost 5 bases and 0 bases respectively, with 11 bases between them. CDR3 loop: CASSRDTNSYEQYF. In DNA form, the CDR3 reads TGTGCCAGTAGTCGGGACACCAACTCCTACGAGCAGTACTTC.

On this clonotype: A much more abundant neighbour one base away suggests this may be a read error. The chain couples TRBV12-3 or TRBV12-4 to TRBJ2-1; 7 nucleotides align to TRBD2. The CDR3 spans 11 residues. This CDR3 reads CASNRSGRLPF. In DNA, the CDR3 is TGTGCCAGCAACCGTAGCGGGCGTCTCCCTTTC.

The table lists this clonotype with a few counts. A much larger clone differs by one base, so this may be a read error. The chain has TRBV5-1 and TRBJ2-1, with TRBD2 matching 8 bases. Germline V lookup: CDR1 SGHRS, CDR2 YFSETQ. The CDR3 totals 15 residues. The DNA of the CDR3 is TGCGCCAGCAGCGAACTCCAACTAGCGGACAATAAGCAGTTCTTC. Translated, it gives CASSELQLADNKQFF.

Concerning this clonotype: The germline gene is not matched at one end of the junction; a read error may be the cause. The rearrangement joins TRBV11-2 to TRBJ2-1; D might be TRBD1 or TRBD2, each matching 5 bases. Germline CDR1 and CDR2: SGHAT and FQNNGV. This CDR3 comprises 16 residues. The CDR3 reads CASSSGLPGRYNEQFF. The CDR3 DNA reads as TGTGCCAGCAGCTCGGGTCTACCGGGACGATATAATGAACAGTTCTTC.

This clonotype has ten or more counts. The V gene is TRBV5-6, the J gene TRBJ2-1, with D possibly matching TRBD1 (5 bases). V lost 3 bases to trimming and J lost 12 bases, with 10 bases between them. This CDR3 has 11 residues. Germline loops: CDR1 SGHDT, CDR2 YYEEEE. The CDR3 bases are TGTGCCAGCAGCTCAGGGTTTGGGCAGTTCTTC. This gives the protein CASSSGFGQFF.

This clonotype has only a few counts. The chain combines TRBV12-3 or TRBV12-4 with TRBJ2-5; TRBD2 is a possible D gene (7 bases). V was trimmed by 2 bases and J by 5 bases, leaving 24 bases between them. The CDR3 sequence is 18 residues long. The CDR3 loop is CASSLLARAGAPGETQYF. CDR3 coding DNA: TGTGCCAGCAGTTTATTAGCCCGTGCGGGGGCACCCGGGGAGACCCAGTACTTC.

This clonotype was recorded at least ten times. CDR3 sequence (DNA): TGTGCCATCAGCGGACCGGGACAGGGGGCGGTTGAGCAGTTCTTC. It encodes CAISGPGQGAVEQFF. The V gene is TRBV10-3, the J gene TRBJ2-1; TRBD1 matches 12 bases. CDR3 length equals 15 residues. CDR1 and CDR2 (germline): ENHRY, SYGVKD. J lost 9 bases, V lost 6 bases, and 9 bases had no gene match.

Regarding this clonotype: It may be a read error: a sequence one base away is much more abundant. The conserved closing phenylalanine or tryptophan is absent in this CDR3, likely reflecting a read error. V and J are TRBV6-1 and TRBJ2-7; TRBD1 agrees at 9 bases. Germline V gene sequence: CDR1 MNHNS, CDR2 SASEGT. V dropped 4 bases and J dropped 6; count of bases not matched to a gene: 7. CDR3 length: 14 residues. This chain's CDR3 is CASSGHRGRIEQYS. The CDR3 DNA reads TGTGCCAGCAGTGGGCACAGGGGGCGCATCGAGCAGTACTCC.

This chain connects TRBV6-1 to TRBJ2-4, with 12 bases matching TRBD1. The CDR3 is made up of 16 amino acids. Germline V gene data show CDR1 as MNHNS and CDR2 as SASEGT. The trim removed 4 bases at V and 7 bases at J, leaving 8 bases unmatched. CDR3: CASSVAPGQGANIQYF. In nucleotides, the CDR3 is TGTGCCAGCAGTGTGGCTCCGGGACAGGGGGCTAACATTCAGTACTTC.

With regard to this clonotype: This may stem from a read error, because a much larger clone lies one nucleotide away. The chain combines TRBV12-3 or TRBV12-4 with TRBJ2-2; no clear D gene. V was trimmed by 8 bases and J by 6 bases, leaving 16 bases between them. The CDR3 length is 14 residues. The CDR3 DNA reads TGTGCCAGCGCCGTACACATGGAGTCCGGGGAGCTGTTTTTT. It is translated as CASAVHMESGELFF.

Concerning this clonotype itself: A read error is possible here, since a much larger clone lies one base away. The chain combines TRBV6-2 or TRBV6-3 with TRBJ2-1; D ambiguous. Germline V gene data show CDR1 as MNHEY and CDR2 as SVGEGT. This CDR3 is built from 14 residues. DNA for the CDR3: TGTGCCAGCAGCCCAATTGACTGGTACAATAAGCAGTTCTTC. Amino acids: CASSPIDWYNKQFF.

Regarding this clonotype: A clone one base away is much larger, so this may be a read error. This chain links TRBV5-1 with TRBJ2-7; D not resolved. Per germline, CDR1 SGHRS and CDR2 YFSETQ. There are 17 residues in the CDR3. V was pared by 6 bases and J by 3 bases, with 25 bases between. The CDR3 DNA sequence: TGCGCCAGCAACTTAAGCAGGCCGATACCCCCTTACTACGAGCAGTACTTC. Protein: CASNLSRPIPPYYEQYF.

This clonotype is medium-sized by share. The chain couples TRBV11-2 to TRBJ2-1, with D unclear. Trimming removed 5 bases from V and 6 bases from J, with 14 bases in between. The CDR3 length is 14 residues. CDR1 and CDR2 from the germline V gene are SGHAT and FQNNGV. The chain's CDR3 is CASSLLPSGNEQFF. CDR3 nucleotide sequence: TGTGCCAGCAGCCTCCTTCCTTCGGGCAATGAGCAGTTCTTC.

Comment on this clonotype: Just one base apart from a much larger clone, this may be a read error. The V and J genes are TRBV6-1 and TRBJ1-5; D is unresolved. CDR3 length: 14 residues. The V gene lost 6 bases and the J gene lost 4 bases, with 13 bases spanning the gap. In germline, CDR1 is MNHNS, CDR2 SASEGT. The CDR3 nucleotides are TGTGCCAGCAGCGGGATAGGACGGAATCAGCCCCAGCATTTT. Its protein is CASSGIGRNQPQHF.

This chain uses TRBV7-8 with TRBJ2-1; tentatively, D is TRBD2 (6 bases). CDR1 and CDR2 (germline): SGHVS, FQNEAQ. Trimming pared 7 bases from V and 1 base from J, leaving 20 bases between. CDR3 length: 17 residues. CDR3 region: CASTNRGSGVSYNEQFF. The CDR3 DNA is TGTGCCAGCACCAACCGAGGCTCGGGAGTTTCCTACAATGAGCAGTTCTTC.

The chain couples TRBV6-1 to TRBJ1-1, with D possibly matching TRBD1 (5 bases). The V end lost 8 bases, the J end lost 1 base, and 5 bases lay between the germline ends. Germline CDR1 is MNHNS and CDR2 is SASEGT. This CDR3 comprises 11 residues. The CDR3 reads CASDRNTEAFF. The CDR3 bases are TGTGCCAGCGACAGGAACACTGAAGCTTTCTTT.

The chain carries TRBV5-6 and TRBJ1-2; no definite D call. The V end was cut by 3 bases, the J end by 0 bases, with 12 bases between. Germline assignment: CDR1 SGHDT and CDR2 YYEEEE. The CDR3 covers 15 residues. CDR3 nucleotides: TGTGCCAGCAGCTCGATCCCCGAGTCTAACTATGGCTACACCTTC. It codes for CASSSIPESNYGYTF.

This clonotype was seen repeatedly, ten times or more. This chain connects TRBV10-3 to TRBJ2-3; the D gene is possibly TRBD1 (5 bases). Deletions cut 0 bases from V and 1 base from J, with 8 bases between. The CDR3 is made up of 15 amino acids. Germline lookup yields CDR1 ENHRY and CDR2 SYGVKD. The CDR3 DNA reads as TGTGCCATCAGTGAGTCGCTACAGGGCACAGATACGCAGTATTTT. It is translated as CAISESLQGTDTQYF.

This clonotype was recorded at least ten times. V and J are TRBV6-1 and TRBJ1-4; no firm D call. The germline gives CDR1 MNHNS, CDR2 SASEGT. The length of the CDR3 is 15 residues. With 3 bases removed from V and 4 bases from J, the gap between germline ends came to 12 bases. In nucleotides, the CDR3 is TGTGCCAGCAGTGAGGTGACGGAGATTAATGAAAAACTGTTTTTT. Its translation: CASSEVTEINEKLFF.

About this clonotype: The junction does not match germline at one end; this may be a read error. The rearrangement uses TRBV11-1 and TRBJ2-7, with 7 nucleotides matching TRBD2. The germline gives CDR1 SGHAT, CDR2 FQDESV (reference sequence). The CDR3 contains 15 residues. The CDR3 DNA reads TGTGCCAGCAGCCGGACTAGGGCTAGCTCCTACGAACAGTACTTC. This encodes CASSRTRASSYEQYF.

In this sample, this clonotype turned up a few times. This rearrangement joins TRBV5-1 to TRBJ2-1, with 8 bases that match TRBD2. Losses at the gene ends were 3 bases for V and 1 base for J; bases not matched to a gene: 6. Germline values: CDR1 SGHRS, CDR2 YFSETQ. CDR3 length: 16 residues. The CDR3 region is CASSWGAGESYNEQFF. The CDR3 DNA reads TGCGCCAGCAGCTGGGGAGCGGGAGAGTCCTACAATGAGCAGTTCTTC.

The rearrangement joins TRBV11-2 to TRBJ2-3; D remains unclear. Trimming shortened V by 7 bases and J by 0 bases, and 14 bases separated the two germline ends. Germline lookup yields CDR1 SGHAT and CDR2 FQNNGV. This CDR3 comprises 15 residues. As DNA, the CDR3 is TGTGCCAGCAAATTAGAGGCTTCTAGCACAGATACGCAGTATTTT. Amino acids: CASKLEASSTDTQYF.

In this sample, this clonotype turned up a few times. The rearrangement uses TRBV28 and TRBJ2-7, with D uncertain. Trimming took off 3 bases at V and 6 bases at J, with 18 bases between the two ends. The V gene's germline CDR1 is MDHEN and CDR2 SYDVKM. The CDR3 consists of 15 residues. CDR3 amino acids: CASSFIKQPGPEQYF. The CDR3 DNA is TGTGCCAGCAGTTTTATTAAGCAGCCAGGCCCCGAGCAGTACTTC.

The chain is built from TRBV19 and TRBJ2-1; 8 nucleotides agree with TRBD1. The CDR3 loop spans 15 amino acids. From germline, CDR1 is LNHDA and CDR2 SQIVND (reference sequence). V was pared by 3 bases and J by 6 bases, with 7 bases of the junction left unmatched. The CDR3, as DNA: TGTGCCAGTAGTATGTTACGGACAGGGATCAATGAGCAGTTCTTC. Its protein is CASSMLRTGINEQFF.

This clonotype occurred once. Germline is not matched at one junction end, which may reflect a read error. This chain uses TRBV6-4 with TRBJ2-5; a possible D gene is TRBD1 (5 bases). Germline loops: CDR1 MRHNA, CDR2 SNTAGT. This CDR3 is 14 amino acids long. The CDR3 spells CASTARGYQGTQYF. The CDR3 DNA sequence: TGTGCCAGCACCGCTAGGGGATACCAAGGGACCCAGTACTTC.

Turning to this clonotype: Mismatch with germline at one junction end may stem from a read error. This sequence joins TRBV29-1 and TRBJ2-1; 9 bases are shared with TRBD1. The germline V gene has CDR1 SQVTM and CDR2 ANQGSEA. This CDR3 has 14 amino acids. The CDR3 DNA follows: TGCAGAGCATCCCCCGCGGGACAGGGAGGTGAGCAGCTCTTC. It translates to CRASPAGQGGEQLF.